What follows are 9 T cell receptor beta chains derived from one specimen sequenced in a study of T cells in women clearing cervical HPV infection. Sequencing used immunoSEQ multiplex PCR; TCRdb keeps in-frame clones, though not all of them. Recorded for this sample: 35,000 to 45,000 clones. The sequenced sample consisted of blood buffy coat. Every receptor here comes from a woman aged 18-70 years with a cervical HPV16 infection that either progressed to CIN3+ or cleared (not recorded which).

Turning to this clone: The read ends 3 residues before the CDR3 terminus; that terminus is restored from the germline J gene. J is TRBJ1-1 and V is TRBV2, with 9 nucleotides matching TRBD1. V shed 7 bases and J 7 bases; nucleotides not matched to a gene: 10. Germline CDR1 SNHLY, CDR2 FYNNEI. The length of the CDR3 is 14 residues. The sequenced CDR3 bases are TGTGCCAGCATTCCTAGGACAGGGGAAGTTGAA. Amino acids: CASIPRTGEVE. The whole CDR3 protein is CASIPRTGEVEAFF.

Turning to this clone: The observed sequence ends 3 residues before the CDR3 terminus, with the missing tail filled in from the germline J gene. The chain couples TRBV5-1 to TRBJ1-1; 12 bases match TRBD1. Unmatched junction bases numbered 7, after V lost 3 bases and J lost 1 base. The length of the CDR3 is 17 residues. Germline lookup yields CDR1 SGHRS and CDR2 YFSETQ. The CDR3 sequence is CASSWGTGGGWNTEAFF. The CDR3 bases that were read are TGCGCCAGCAGCTGGGGGACAGGGGGCGGTTGGAACACTGAA.

Concerning this clone itself: The DNA ends 3 residues before the CDR3 does, and the rest of the CDR3 is filled in from the germline J gene. V is TRBV7-8 and J is TRBJ2-7; perhaps TRBD2 as D (5 bases). The CDR3 has 12 amino acids. V shed 5 bases and J shed 6 bases, with 11 bases lying between them. Per the germline V gene, CDR1 is SGHVS and CDR2 is FQNEAQ. This chain's CDR3 is CASSPGVFEQYF. CDR3 DNA (partial): TGTGCCAGCAGCCCCGGGGTGTTCGAG.

Of note for this clone: The observed sequence ends 3 residues before the CDR3 terminus, with the missing tail filled in from the germline J gene. The chain links TRBV10-3 to TRBJ2-2, with 10 bases that match TRBD1. J was trimmed by 7 bases and V by 3 bases; bases with no gene match: 5. The CDR3 is 15 residues long. Germline V gives CDR1 ENHRY, CDR2 SYGVKD. CDR3 loop: CAISEPDRGVGELFF. CDR3 DNA, as far as it was read: TGTGCCATCAGTGAACCGGACAGGGGGGTCGGGGAG.

Concerning this clone: The CDR3 extends 3 residues past the end of the read, so its final part is completed from the germline J gene. The chain is built from TRBV2 and TRBJ2-2; D is uncertain. The CDR3 is 15 residues long. Per germline, CDR1 SNHLY and CDR2 FYNNEI. The sequenced part of the CDR3 DNA is TGTGCCAGCAGCATAACACTCGCAACTAATGAAAAG. The encoded protein is CASSITLATNEK. The full-length CDR3 reads as CASSITLATNEKLFF.

A remark on this clone: The read ends 3 residues early relative to the CDR3; the germline J gene fills the gap. V gene TRBV11-2 combines with J gene TRBJ1-4; D uncertain. V was cut by 1 base and J by 9 bases, with 6 bases left in between. Germline V lookup: CDR1 SGHAT, CDR2 FQNNGV. CDR3 size: 12 residues. The part of the CDR3 DNA that was read is TGTGCCAGCAGCTTAGGGCTTAAAAAA. Protein product: CASSLGLKK. The complete CDR3 protein is CASSLGLKKLFF.

Details on this clone: The read ends 3 residues early relative to the CDR3; the germline J gene fills the gap. The J gene is TRBJ1-2, the V gene TRBV7-6; tentative D call: TRBD1 (6 bases). The CDR3 spans 16 residues. Germline values: CDR1 SGHVS, CDR2 FNYEAQ. This CDR3 reads CASSPGGGRGPYDYTF. The covered CDR3 bases are TGTGCCAGCAGCCCCGGGGGGGGCCGAGGGCCCTACGAC.

In regard to this clone: Read coverage stops 3 residues before the CDR3 terminus; the germline J gene supplies the remainder. The rearrangement uses TRBV28 and TRBJ1-5; TRBD1 aligns across 7 bases. This CDR3 region has 17 residues. Germline V lookup: CDR1 MDHEN, CDR2 SYDVKM. V gave up 3 bases and J gave up 4 bases; unmatched junction bases: 12. The CDR3 loop is CASSFPQDRERNQPQHF. The part of the CDR3 DNA that was read is TGTGCCAGCAGTTTCCCACAAGACAGGGAAAGGAATCAGCCC.

As concerns this clone: Read coverage stops 3 residues before the CDR3 terminus; the germline J gene supplies the remainder. This chain joins TRBV7-9 and TRBJ1-2; D possibly corresponds to TRBD1 (5 bases). Germline V gene lookup returns CDR1 SEHNR and CDR2 FQNEAQ (reference sequence). CDR3 length: 15 residues. The sequenced CDR3 bases are TGTGCCAGCAGCTCGCCGACAGAGACTTCCTCCGAC. Its translation: CASSSPTETSSD. The entire CDR3 protein is CASSSPTETSSDYTF.